This T cell receptor (beta chain) originates from a study of cytotoxic CD8 clonotypes in ibrutinib-treated CLL. Study background: Response samples were taken after a median roughly 12 months of treatment, range 6 to 36. Regarding the study as a whole: At ibrutinib response, clonality increased, and at progression it declined back toward baseline. Researchers report that baseline clonality outpaced age-matched healthy donors and tracked circulating CD8+ T-cell counts.

CDR3 size: 13 residues. V was trimmed by 0 bases and J by 9 bases, leaving 9 bases between them. The V gene's germline CDR1 is KGHSH and CDR2 LQKENI. Clones were sequenced by immunoSEQ multiplex PCR, and TCRdb holds only the in-frame ones, with some missing. The sample includes tens of thousands of clones, less than 60% of them seen just once. As regards this clone: Antigen unknown.

Roughly 1.8 micrograms of genomic DNA from cryopreserved PBMCs went into TCR beta libraries. The source material was PBMCs, sampled after 12 months of ibrutinib treatment. The TCR comes from a human donor with chronic lymphocytic leukemia. The rearrangement uses TRBV18 and TRBJ2-1, with D uncertain. The CDR3 region is CASSPPGGVEQFF. The CDR3, as DNA: TGTGCCAGCTCACCACCTGGTGGGGTTGAGCAGTTCTTC. Together with reference TRBV18 and TRBJ2-1, the CDR3 gives the full variable domain: NAGVMQNPRHLVRRRGQEARLRCSPMKGHSHVYWYRQLPEEGLKFMVYLQKENIIDESGMPKERFSAEFPKEGPSILRIQQVVRGDSAAYFCASSPPGGVEQFFGPGTRLTVL.